This TCR beta chain was retrieved from a study of molecular identifiers for immune sequencing clone quantification. Study-wide results and limits: Whereas naive cells kept under 1% of molecules in clones above 20 RNA copies, such clones held over 99% in effectors.

The V end was cut by 5 bases, the J end by 7 bases, with 15 bases between. Germline V lookup: CDR1 MNHEY, CDR2 SMNVEV (reference sequence). CDR3 length equals 15 residues. MiXCR, applied by TCRdb to the PCR reads, yields one record per CDR3 protein. The profile covers roughly 93,000 distinct CDR3 sequences, with 25% appearing a single time and less than 0.85% taken by the ten largest. This clonotype has only a few counts. Antigen specificity is unknown. This chain uses TRBV27 with TRBJ1-6; a weak D match, TRBD1 (5 bases). This TCR was recovered from a human donor in good health. Some libraries in this study had Jurkat cell RNA spiked in. Source material: naive CD8+ T cells from blood, with Jurkat cell RNA spiked in. Subset here: FACS-sorted CD8+CD4-CCR7+CD45RA+ naive T cells. CDR3 coding DNA: TGTGCCAGCAGTGTTTCGTTAGGGGTCAATTCACCCCTCCACTTT. Its protein is CASSVSLGVNSPLHF.